This record concerns one TCR beta chain sequence. Antigen unknown. The V end lost 3 bases, the J end lost 5 bases, and 10 bases lay between the germline ends. The germline gives CDR1 LGHNT, CDR2 FRNRAP. The CDR3 runs to 13 residues. These data come from a study of vaccination effects on CD4 cells after COVID-19. General study findings and limits: Relatively few convalescent patients took part in the study, which had no early post-infection timepoints. Marked clonal contraction was seen in infection- and vaccine-induced clones late after vaccination.

TCRdb's copy holds only in-frame clones and misses some; the assay was immunoSEQ multiplex PCR. The table lists approximately 70,000 clones, 76% of them singletons. Sequencing was preceded by expansion of antigen-specific CD4+ T cells with viral peptide pools in the ViraFEST assay. Subsequent to a culture period of around 10 days, CD4+ T cells were isolated. All participants had two doses of either the BNT162b2 or mRNA-1273 vaccine. For each well, 2 million to 2.5 million PBMC were cultured with roughly 11 IU/ml IL-2 and 9 to 10 ug/ml peptides. The genes are TRBV12-5 and TRBJ2-5, with unresolved D. The receptor was derived from a human donor who received a COVID-19 vaccine. Here the sequenced sample was CD4+ T cells from PBMCs cultured with HCoV-OC43 spike peptides, taken after COVID-19 vaccination. Sample subset: HCoV-OC43 spike overlapping peptide pool stimulation. The CDR3 nucleotides are TGTGCTAGTGGTTTCCGGATGGCGGAGACCCAGTACTTC. This sequence encodes CASGFRMAETQYF. Full variable domain (remainder filled in from reference TRBV12-5 and TRBJ2-5): DARVTQTPRHKVTEMGQEVTMRCQPILGHNTVFWYRQTMMQGLELLAYFRNRAPLDDSGMPKDRFSAEMPDATLATLKIQPSEPRDSAVYFCASGFRMAETQYFGPGTRLLVL.